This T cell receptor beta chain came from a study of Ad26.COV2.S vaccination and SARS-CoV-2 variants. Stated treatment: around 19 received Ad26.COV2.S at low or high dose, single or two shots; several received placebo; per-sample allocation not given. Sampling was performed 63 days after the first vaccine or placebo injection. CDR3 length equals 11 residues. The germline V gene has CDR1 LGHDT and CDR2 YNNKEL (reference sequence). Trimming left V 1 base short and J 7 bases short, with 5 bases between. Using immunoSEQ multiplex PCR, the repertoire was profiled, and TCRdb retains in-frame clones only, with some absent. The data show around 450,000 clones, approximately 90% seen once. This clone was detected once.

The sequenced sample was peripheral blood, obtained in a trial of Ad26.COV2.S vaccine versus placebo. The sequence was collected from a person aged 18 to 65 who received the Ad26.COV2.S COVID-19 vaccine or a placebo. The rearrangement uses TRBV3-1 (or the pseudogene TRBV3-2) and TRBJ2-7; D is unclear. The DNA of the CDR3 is TGTGCCAGCAGCCAAGCCAGGGAGCAGTACTTC. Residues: CASSQAREQYF.